The 17 T cell receptor beta chains below all came from one sample that was sequenced in a study of OX40 agonist ivuxolimab in advanced cancers. Clones were read by immunoSEQ multiplex PCR, and TCRdb kept only the in-frame ones, dropping some. This sample yields over 90,000 clones, of which around 85% are seen a single time; roughly 5.5% belongs to the top ten. The material was CD4+ or CD8+ T cells sorted from blood, obtained in a trial of the OX40 agonist ivuxolimab. The source of these receptors is an adult with an advanced solid tumor such as melanoma, head and neck, liver or kidney cancer.

The gene calls are TRBV15 and TRBJ1-4; 9 nucleotides agree with TRBD1. This CDR3 contains 18 residues. V shed 1 base, J shed 2 bases, and the junction held 8 bases outside the gene matches. Germline-derived CDR1 and CDR2 are LNHNV and YYDKDF (reference sequence). The chain's CDR3 is CATSRGGDRGTTNEKLFF. The CDR3 DNA follows: TGTGCCACCAGCAGAGGAGGAGACAGGGGGACTACTAATGAAAAACTGTTTTTT. Supplemented by reference TRBV15 and TRBJ1-4, the full variable domain reads DAMVIQNPRYQVTQFGKPVTLSCSQTLNHNVMYWYQQKSSQAPKLLFHYYDKDFNNEADTPDNFQSRRPNTSFCFLDIRSPGLGDTAMYLCATSRGGDRGTTNEKLFFGSGTQLSVL.

The chain carries TRBV21-1 and TRBJ1-2; the table gives TRBD1 as D, unverified against the DNA. TRBV21-1 is flagged as a pseudogene. The CDR3 covers 11 residues. The CDR3 spells CARGQGDGYTF. In nucleotides, the CDR3 is TGTGCCAGAGGACAGGGTGATGGCTACACCTTC.

The chain is built from TRBV7-6 and TRBJ2-1, with TRBD2 matching 10 bases. J gave up 9 bases and V 5 bases, and 13 bases lay outside the gene matches. The CDR3 has 16 amino acids. Germline V gene lookup returns CDR1 SGHVS and CDR2 FNYEAQ. In DNA form, the CDR3 reads TGTGCCAGCAGCCAATGGACTAGCGGCTCCGGAGGTGAGCAGTTCTTC. This sequence encodes CASSQWTSGSGGEQFF.

The CDR3 protein is CSAGTPGNRLNTEAFF. CDR3 bases: TGCAGCGCCGGAACCCCCGGGAACAGGCTGAACACTGAAGCTTTCTTT. The rearrangement links TRBV29-1 to TRBJ1-1; TRBD1 is a possible D gene (5 bases). This CDR3 is built from 16 residues. Trimming removed 7 bases at V and 0 bases at J, with 21 bases between. The germline V gene encodes CDR1 SQVTM and CDR2 ANQGSEA.

The chain uses TRBV5-4 and TRBJ2-6; TRBD1 matches 10 bases. CDR1 and CDR2 from the germline V gene are SGHNT and YYREEE (reference sequence). CDR3 length equals 17 residues. V shed 4 bases, J shed 0 bases, and the junction held 4 bases outside the gene matches. The CDR3 DNA sequence: TGTGCCAGCAGCCCCGGGACAGGGGTCTCTGGGGCCAACGTCCTGACTTTC. It yields the protein CASSPGTGVSGANVLTF.

This chain connects TRBV5-4 to TRBJ2-1, with 11 bases identical to TRBD2. This CDR3 is 18 amino acids long. CDR1 and CDR2 from the germline V gene are SGHNT and YYREEE (reference sequence). V gave up 0 bases and J gave up 0 bases; unmatched junction bases: 5. The CDR3 region is CASSLGRLAGGSYNEQFF. In DNA, the CDR3 is TGTGCCAGCAGCTTGGGACGGCTAGCGGGGGGCTCCTACAATGAGCAGTTCTTC.

This clone was observed a few times. J is TRBJ1-3 and V is TRBV18; D remains unclear. V was trimmed by 0 bases and J by 0 bases, leaving 6 bases between them. The CDR3 is 15 amino acids. Germline V CDR1 and CDR2: KGHSH, LQKENI. CDR3 nucleotides: TGTGCCAGCTCACCACCCGCAGCCTCTGGAAACACCATATATTTT. Translation: CASSPPAASGNTIYF.

The genes are TRBV18 and TRBJ2-3; D gene unclear. The V gene lost 5 bases and the J gene lost 0 bases, with 9 bases spanning the gap. The CDR3 extends over 14 amino acids. Germline assignment: CDR1 KGHSH and CDR2 LQKENI. Written as DNA, the CDR3 is TGTGCCAGCTCAACGGCTGGCAGCACAGATACGCAGTATTTT. This gives the protein CASSTAGSTDTQYF.

The chain combines TRBV7-2 with TRBJ2-7, with TRBD1 matching over 8 bases. With 5 bases clipped from V and 0 bases from J, the junction kept 12 bases outside the gene matches. This CDR3 is 17 amino acids long. Germline-derived CDR1 and CDR2 are SGHTA and FQGNSA. The CDR3 coding sequence is TGTGCCAGCAGCCTACGCTCGACAGGGGCGGTCTCCTACGAGCAGTACTTC. It translates to CASSLRSTGAVSYEQYF.

The rearrangement links TRBV5-1 to TRBJ2-7; D gene unclear. The germline gives CDR1 SGHRS, CDR2 YFSETQ. The CDR3 covers 15 residues. The V end was cut by 2 bases, the J end by 1 base, with 13 bases between. DNA for the CDR3: TGCGCCAGCAGCTTAACCCTGGATAAATCCTACGAGCAGTACTTC. Translation: CASSLTLDKSYEQYF.

V usage is TRBV6-5 and J usage is TRBJ1-1; no clear D gene. Between the trimmed V and J ends, which lost 6 bases and 2 bases, there was a span of 10 bases. CDR1 is MNHEY, CDR2 SVGAGI, per germline. The CDR3 sequence is 13 residues long. The CDR3 DNA follows: TGTGCCAGCAGGTCGACGGGAAACACTGAAGCTTTCTTT. This encodes CASRSTGNTEAFF.

This sequence joins TRBV15 and TRBJ2-5; D gene uncertain. V lost 1 base, J lost 0 bases, and 6 bases lay in between. In germline, CDR1 is LNHNV, CDR2 YYDKDF (reference sequence). The CDR3 loop spans 14 amino acids. The CDR3 bases are TGTGCCACCAGCAGAGTCAGAAACCAAGAGACCCAGTACTTC. Translated, it gives CATSRVRNQETQYF.

V usage is TRBV5-1 and J usage is TRBJ1-4; 8 bases agree with TRBD1. The V segment lost 4 bases and the J segment 4 bases; nucleotides outside the gene matches: 3. The CDR3 totals 14 residues. Germline V gene data show CDR1 as SGHRS and CDR2 as YFSETQ. The CDR3 loop reads CASSPGQGNEKLFF. CDR3 bases: TGCGCCAGCAGCCCCGGACAGGGTAATGAAAAACTGTTTTTT.

For the CDR3, the DNA is TGCGCCAGCAGCTTGGACGGGGGGTTTTACAATGAGCAGTTCTTC. This codes for CASSLDGGFYNEQFF. V gene TRBV5-1 combines with J gene TRBJ2-1; TRBD2 aligns across 7 bases. J was trimmed by 4 bases and V by 0 bases; bases with no gene match: 4. The CDR3 sequence is 15 residues long. Germline V gene lookup returns CDR1 SGHRS and CDR2 YFSETQ.

This sequence joins TRBV11-2 and TRBJ1-2; D call uncertain. V lost 5 bases, J lost 4 bases, and 8 bases lay in between. Germline V gene data show CDR1 as SGHAT and CDR2 as FQNNGV. The CDR3 runs 12 residues. The CDR3 spells CASSRKTYGYTF. DNA for the CDR3: TGTGCCAGCAGCAGAAAGACCTATGGCTACACCTTC.

The rearrangement links TRBV4-1 to TRBJ2-2; the D call may be TRBD1 or TRBD2 (6 bases each). CDR1 and CDR2 (germline): MGHRA, YSYEKL. The CDR3 is 16 residues long. The V end lost 1 base, the J end lost 4 bases, and 13 bases lay between the germline ends. CDR3 sequence reads: CASSQAPGGSTGELFF. Here the CDR3 DNA reads TGCGCCAGCAGCCAAGCCCCCGGGGGCAGCACCGGGGAGCTGTTTTTT.

The rearrangement uses TRBV7-2 and TRBJ2-7, with TRBD1 as a possible D gene (5 bases). CDR3 length equals 14 residues. V dropped 2 bases and J dropped 1 base, with 9 bases sitting between them. CDR1 and CDR2 from the germline V gene are SGHTA and FQGNSA. CDR3 in amino acids: CASSLQPGSYEQYF. As DNA, the CDR3 is TGTGCCAGCAGCTTACAGCCAGGGTCCTACGAGCAGTACTTC.